This T cell receptor (beta chain) was profiled in a study of blood T cell repertoires in COVID-19. CDR1 SGDLS and CDR2 YYNGEE come from the germline V gene. V was pared by 3 bases and J by 0 bases, with 5 bases of the junction left unmatched. This CDR3 spans 17 amino acids. Membership in each cohort depended on participant-reported clinical history. The data were produced by immunoSEQ multiplex PCR, yet TCRdb's version contains in-frame clones alone and is incomplete. The table includes about 200,000 clones, 86% detected once. This TCR derives from a man in his forties or fifties with acute COVID-19. This sequence joins TRBV9 and TRBJ2-6; 8 nucleotides align to TRBD1. Sequencing was carried out using PBMCs or T cells enriched from blood (not recorded which). CDR3 protein: CASSDRDRGSGANVLTF. CDR3 nucleotides: TGTGCCAGCAGCGACCGTGACAGGGGCTCTGGGGCCAACGTCCTGACTTTC.